This TCR beta chain is drawn from a study of T cell repertoires in cytomegalovirus infection. In the study overall: Researchers turned to recently identified HLA-C-restricted CMV epitopes as well as well-studied HLA-B-restricted ones. An indication of both CMV infection and matching HLA type came from public TCR beta signatures.

Findings of the study overall: CMV carriers having the relevant HLA were flagged by cumulative public TCR beta family frequency. HLA-C-restricted CMV clonotypes gave the most frequent clonotype in two of eight donors.

Germline lookup yields CDR1 SGHVT and CDR2 SQSDAQ. Trimming took 10 bases from V and 4 from J; bases not matched to a gene: 11. This CDR3 is 14 amino acids long. TCRdb ran MiXCR on the reads and lists one entry per CDR3 protein. The table records approximately 770,000 distinct CDR3 sequences, about 27% of them present only once. Note on this clonotype: The antigen is undetermined.

Material: cultured CD8+ T cells from PBMCs, obtained from culture after CMV antigen stimulation. The chain links TRBV7-4 to TRBJ2-5, with 8 bases that match TRBD2. The sequence was obtained from a human donor in good health (CMV status not recorded). Some clones in this sample may be carry-over from other donors' samples. CDR3 nucleotide sequence: TGTGCCACCCAAGCGGGGGCGCGTCTAGAGACCCAGTACTTC. This encodes CATQAGARLETQYF.